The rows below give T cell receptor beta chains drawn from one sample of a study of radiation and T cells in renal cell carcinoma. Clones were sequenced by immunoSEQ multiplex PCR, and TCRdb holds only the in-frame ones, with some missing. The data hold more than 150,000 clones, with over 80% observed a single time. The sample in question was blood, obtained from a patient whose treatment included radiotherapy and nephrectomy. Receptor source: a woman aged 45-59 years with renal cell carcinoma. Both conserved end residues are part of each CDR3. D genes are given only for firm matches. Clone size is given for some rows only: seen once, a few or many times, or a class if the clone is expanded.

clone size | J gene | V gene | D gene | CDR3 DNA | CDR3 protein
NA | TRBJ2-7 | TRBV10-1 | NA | TGCGCCAGCCGAGGACAGTCGGTGCGCGCCTCTGTCGAGCAGTACTTC | CASRGQSVRASVEQYF
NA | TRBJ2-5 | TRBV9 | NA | TGTGCCAGCAGCGTAGACGAGGGGCAGGGAGAGACCCAGTACTTC | CASSVDEGQGETQYF
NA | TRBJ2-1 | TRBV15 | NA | TGTGCCACCAGTTCGGGGTTCTCCTACAATGAGCAGTTCTTC | CATSSGFSYNEQFF
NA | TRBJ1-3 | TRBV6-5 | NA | TGTGCCAGCAGTTACGAGTACGGGACCTCTGGAAACACCATATATTTT | CASSYEYGTSGNTIYF
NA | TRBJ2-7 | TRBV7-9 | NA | TGTGCCAGCAGCCTGACGAGTGGGGGGAATTACTACGAGCAGTACTTC | CASSLTSGGNYYEQYF
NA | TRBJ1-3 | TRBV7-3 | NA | TGTGCCAGCAGCCTAGACACTAACTCTGGAAACACCATATATTTT | CASSLDTNSGNTIYF
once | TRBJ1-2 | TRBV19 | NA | TGTGCCAGTAGTATAGATAGATTAGGGGGTCAAGGAAACGGCTACACCTTC | CASSIDRLGGQGNGYTF
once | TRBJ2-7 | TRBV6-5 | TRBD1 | TGTGCCAGCAGTTACTCCGGGACAGTATCCTCCTACGAGCAGTACTTC | CASSYSGTVSSYEQYF
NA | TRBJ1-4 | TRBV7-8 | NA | TGTGCCAGCAGCTTAGCAGGGGGTGCAACTAATGAAAAACTGTTTTTT | CASSLAGGATNEKLFF
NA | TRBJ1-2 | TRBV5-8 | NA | TGTGCCAGCAGCTTGGGAGGGAACTATGGCTACACCTTC | CASSLGGNYGYTF
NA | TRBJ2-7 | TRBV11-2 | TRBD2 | TGTGCCAGCAGCTTAGGGACTCGACTAGCGGGGGGCGAGCAGTACTTC | CASSLGTRLAGGEQYF
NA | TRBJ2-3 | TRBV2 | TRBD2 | TGTGCCAGCAGCCTCGGGACTAGCGGGGCTAGCACAGATACGCAGTATTTT | CASSLGTSGASTDTQYF
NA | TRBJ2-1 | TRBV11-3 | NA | TGTGCCAGCAGCCAGACAGGAAATGAGCAGTTCTTC | CASSQTGNEQFF
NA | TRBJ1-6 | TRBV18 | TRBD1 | TGTGCCAGCGTTGGACAGGGTCTAGGACCCCTCCACTTT | CASVGQGLGPLHF
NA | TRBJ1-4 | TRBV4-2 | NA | TGTGCCAGCAGCCCAGGGGATTATCAAACAGAAAAACTGTTTTTT | CASSPGDYQTEKLFF
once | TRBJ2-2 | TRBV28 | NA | TGTGCCAGCCTCGCCCAGGGGATCACCGGGGAGCTGTTTTTT | CASLAQGITGELFF
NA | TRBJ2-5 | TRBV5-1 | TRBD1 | TGCGCCAGCACCATGACAGGGGGTGGGGAGACCCAGTACTTC | CASTMTGGGETQYF
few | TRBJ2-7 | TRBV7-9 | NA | TGTGCCAGCAGTCGGACGGATAAGAGCTACGAGCAGTACTTC | CASSRTDKSYEQYF
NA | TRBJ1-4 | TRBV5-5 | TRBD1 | TGTGCCAGCAGCTTGGTACAGGGGGCAGGTGAAAAACTGTTTTTT | CASSLVQGAGEKLFF
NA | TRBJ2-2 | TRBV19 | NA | TGTGCCAGTAGTATTCGACGGGGGAGTCAGGGGTTCACCGGGGAGCTGTTTTTT | CASSIRRGSQGFTGELFF
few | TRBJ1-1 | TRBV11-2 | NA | TGTGCCAGCAGCTCCGCAGGGGTGAACACTGAAGCTTTCTTT | CASSSAGVNTEAFF
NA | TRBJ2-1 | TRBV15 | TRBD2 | TGTGCCACCAGCAGGACTAGCGGGGGCAATGAGCAGTTCTTC | CATSRTSGGNEQFF
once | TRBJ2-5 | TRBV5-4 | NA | TGTGCCAGCAGCTTGCCAGGAACAGGGCGAGAGACCCAGTACTTC | CASSLPGTGRETQYF